Listed below are T cell receptor beta chains from one sample, sequenced in a study of OX40 agonist ivuxolimab in advanced cancers. Generated by immunoSEQ multiplex PCR, the TCRdb table keeps only in-frame clones and is missing some. The sample carries about 16,000 clones, about four fifths recorded once. The sequencing here drew on CD4+ or CD8+ T cells sorted from blood, taken in a trial of the OX40 agonist ivuxolimab. All receptors come from an adult with an advanced solid tumor such as melanoma, head and neck, liver or kidney cancer. CDR3s include the opening cysteine and the closing phenylalanine or tryptophan. The D gene is left open where the match is weak. Clone size is not always given. Where it is, it says once, few, many or a class for expanded clones.

once,TRBV15,TRBJ2-1,NA,TGTGCCACCAGCAGCTCAGGGGCCGGCAATGAGCAGTTCTTC,CATSSSGAGNEQFF
once,TRBV14,TRBJ1-1,TRBD1,TGTGCCAGCAGCCTAGACAGGGAATGTGTCGTGGGCACTGAAGCTTTCTTT,CASSLDRECVVGTEAFF
NA,TRBV19,TRBJ2-1,NA,TGTGCCAGTAGTATTTCGGGCCCTTTCTACAATGAGCAGTTCTTC,CASSISGPFYNEQFF
NA,TRBV7-9,TRBJ2-5,TRBD1,TGTGCCAGCAGCCGCCCGGGACAGGGAGGGCAGACCCAGTACTTC,CASSRPGQGGQTQYF
NA,TRBV27,TRBJ2-7,NA,TGTGCCAGCAGTTTAGGGTCGATGTACGAGCAGTACTTC,CASSLGSMYEQYF
NA,TRBV15,TRBJ2-5,NA,TGTGCCACCAGCAGGTGGGTGGGGGAGACCCAGTACTTC,CATSRWVGETQYF
NA,TRBV5-1,TRBJ2-7,TRBD1,TGCGCCAGCAGCTTGGTGGCCCAGGGGGTAATTAACTACGAGCAGTACTTC,CASSLVAQGVINYEQYF
NA,TRBV14,TRBJ2-3,TRBD1,TGTGCCAGCAGCCAGGGGACAGGGGGAACAGATACGCAGTATTTT,CASSQGTGGTDTQYF
NA,TRBV9,TRBJ2-1,NA,TGTGCCAGCAGCACAGGCCGGGCGTACAATGAGCAGTTCTTC,CASSTGRAYNEQFF
NA,TRBV27,TRBJ2-2,NA,TGTGCCAGCAGTTTAACTCTGTTAACCGGGGAGCTGTTTTTT,CASSLTLLTGELFF
once,TRBV9,TRBJ1-2,TRBD1,TGTGCCAGCAGCTTTAGGCGGGACAGGGGGCTAGGCTATGGCTACACCTTC,CASSFRRDRGLGYGYTF
NA,TRBV9,TRBJ2-1,NA,TGTGCCAGCAGCAATGGTCCGGATGAGCAGTTCTTC,CASSNGPDEQFF
NA,TRBV30,TRBJ2-2,NA,TGTGCCTGGAGCTGGGAGGCCGGGGAGCTGTTTTTT,CAWSWEAGELFF
NA,TRBV7-3,TRBJ2-3,TRBD2,TGTGCCAGCAGCTTGACCCTACTAGCGGGGGAAGATACGCAGTATTTT,CASSLTLLAGEDTQYF
NA,TRBV9,TRBJ1-3,NA,TGTGCCAGCAGCGTAGGCCGAAGCTCTGGAAACACCATATATTTT,CASSVGRSSGNTIYF
NA,TRBV28,TRBJ2-7,TRBD1,TGTGCCAGCAGTTTGCCGGGACAGGGTCTATCCTACGAGCAGTACTTC,CASSLPGQGLSYEQYF
NA,TRBV6-5,TRBJ2-7,NA,TGTGCCAGCAGCTCCCTTGGCTCGGGACTTGGCGAGCAGTACTTC,CASSSLGSGLGEQYF
NA,TRBV5-6,TRBJ2-7,NA,TGTGCCAGCAGCTTGGGTTGGAACTACGAGCAGTACTTC,CASSLGWNYEQYF
NA,TRBV2,TRBJ2-7,NA,TGTGCCAGCAGTGAATCCGGGAAAGCCTACGAGCAGTACTTC,CASSESGKAYEQYF
few,TRBV4-1,TRBJ2-3,NA,TGCGCCAGCAGCCAAGATTTGACAGATACGCAGTATTTT,CASSQDLTDTQYF
NA,TRBV19,TRBJ2-1,NA,TGTGCCAGTAGTCCCGGGACACCACACAATGAGCAGTTCTTC,CASSPGTPHNEQFF
NA,TRBV27,TRBJ2-4,NA,TGTGCCAGCAGTCCCTCCCCGGAGGCCCAAAACATTCAGTACTTC,CASSPSPEAQNIQYF
NA,TRBV5-4,TRBJ1-6,NA,TGTGCCAGCAGCTTCGGACATAATAATTCACCCCTCCACTTT,CASSFGHNNSPLHF
NA,TRBV10-3,TRBJ2-1,NA,TGTGCCATCAGTGACCCGACCTTTACAGGGAATGAGCAGTTCTTC,CAISDPTFTGNEQFF